These 7 T cell receptor beta chains were all obtained from the same sample, sequenced in a study of blood T cell repertoires in COVID-19. The table came from immunoSEQ multiplex PCR; TCRdb's copy has only in-frame clones and leaves some out. The profile shows 270,000 or so clones, about nine tenths of them singletons. Material for sequencing was peripheral blood. These receptors all come from a man aged 40-55 years with active or convalescent COVID-19.

This sequence joins TRBV27 and TRBJ1-5, with 9 bases that match TRBD1. The CDR3 length is 16 residues. Germline lookup yields CDR1 MNHEY and CDR2 SMNVEV (reference sequence). The V gene end was trimmed by 3 bases and the J gene end by 4 bases; junction bases not matched to a gene: 7. The CDR3: CASSLTYRGLNQPQHF. The CDR3 DNA sequence: TGTGCCAGCAGTTTGACCTACAGGGGGCTAAATCAGCCCCAGCATTTT.

In nucleotides, the CDR3 is TGTGCCAGCAGTTACTATATGTTAGGGGGCACTGAAGCTTTCTTT. Protein: CASSYYMLGGTEAFF. The chain uses TRBV6-6 and TRBJ1-1; TRBD1 might be the D (6 bases). Germline V gene sequence: CDR1 MNHNY, CDR2 SVGAGI (reference sequence). Trimming removed 1 base from V and 4 bases from J, with 13 bases in between. The CDR3 is made up of 15 amino acids.

The chain employs TRBV7-9 and TRBJ2-1; D is possibly TRBD2 (6 bases). V gave up 2 bases and J gave up 7 bases, with 9 bases separating them. This CDR3 has 13 residues. CDR1 is SEHNR, CDR2 FQNEAQ, per germline (reference sequence). The CDR3 sequence is CASSLRESNEQFF. The DNA of the CDR3 is TGTGCCAGCAGCTTACGGGAGTCGAATGAGCAGTTCTTC.

The rearrangement joins TRBV10-3 to TRBJ1-5; maybe TRBD1 (5 bases). The germline V and J ends were trimmed by 0 bases and 7 bases, with 13 bases remaining between them. CDR1 and CDR2 (germline): ENHRY, SYGVKD. This CDR3 is 15 amino acids long. The chain's CDR3 is CAISESTRVYQPQHF. The CDR3 nucleotides read TGTGCCATCAGTGAGTCGACCAGGGTTTACCAGCCCCAGCATTTT.

This chain connects TRBV19 to TRBJ1-4, with no clear D. Germline CDR1 is LNHDA and CDR2 is SQIVND (reference sequence). This CDR3 is built from 16 residues. V lost 2 bases to trimming and J lost 4 bases, with 14 bases between them. In DNA form, the CDR3 reads TGTGCCAGTAGTATACAAGCGTCTTCAAATAATGAAAAACTGTTTTTT. Amino acids: CASSIQASSNNEKLFF.

This clone was seen only once. This chain connects TRBV18 to TRBJ2-7; TRBD1 might be the D (6 bases). Trimming removed 3 bases from V and 4 bases from J, with 16 bases in between. The CDR3 extends over 15 amino acids. Germline CDR1 is KGHSH and CDR2 is LQKENI. The CDR3 sequence is CASSPTHRVTYEQYF. The CDR3 bases are TGTGCCAGCTCACCCACACACAGGGTAACGTACGAGCAGTACTTC.

The CDR3 DNA is TGTGCCAGCAGCCAAGATTGGGGCCAAAGGGGCTCTTATGGGGCCAACGTCCTGACTTTC. This sequence encodes CASSQDWGQRGSYGANVLTF. The rearrangement links TRBV14 to TRBJ2-6, with a weak D call TRBD1 (5 bases). The CDR3 spans 20 residues. Trimming left V 0 bases short and J 3 bases short, with 21 bases between. Germline assignment: CDR1 SGHDN and CDR2 FVKESK.